This TCR beta chain was identified during a study of blood T cells in healthy people across ages (dated by TCRdb to the mid-2010s). Background for the entire study: In model experiments, template switching captured about one uniquely barcoded TCR beta cDNA molecule for every two T cells. The donors were split into four age groups: young (average about 16 years), middle-aged (over 35), aged (around 67) and long-lived (over 75). Using deep sequencing normalized with unique cDNA molecular identifiers, the study measured how TCR beta repertoire diversity changes with age. For two donors (one aged 18 to 30 and one aged 80 or older), the study analyzed two additional independent replicas of 1 million unique cDNA reads from the same blood draw.

Overall study results and their limits: Estimates of total diversity based on one million sequenced T cells were regarded as lower bounds and as underestimates. As age increased, observed TCR beta diversity per million T cells dropped in a roughly linear way, and a significant reduction was already evident by age about 40. Compared with the aged group, the long-lived group had more naive CD4+ T cells, fewer expanded clones and increased TCR diversity, a pattern suggesting age selection. The percentage of naive T cells measured by flow cytometry correlated strongly with observed TCR beta diversity. Donor CMV infection status was unknown, potentially confounding age-related changes in expanded clonotypes. Bulk unsorted PBMC profiling prevented conclusive comparison of naive and antigen-experienced compartments.

The V end loses 10 bases and the J end loses 4 bases, and a stretch of 13 bases separates them. Including the terminal cysteine and phenylalanine, the CDR3 comprises 13 residues. Only the CDR3 portion is preserved as DNA: 39 bases, with reading frame beginning at the first base. The method was 5' RACE. The sequencer listed for this sample is Illumina HiSeq 2500. A second roughly 6 to 12 cycle PCR used a sample-barcoded 5' primer and a J-beta primer mix. Each TCR beta cDNA molecule received a unique molecular identifier from a template-switch 5' adaptor carrying 12 random nucleotides. Each sample yielded at least 2.5 million CDR3-containing paired-end reads. All of the RNA was converted into first-strand cDNA using the Mint cDNA synthesis kit, with a TRBC-specific oligonucleotide serving as the primer. Following uracil-DNA glycosylase treatment, all cDNA underwent a first 18-cycle PCR with the universal primers M1SS and BC2_uni_R. As for the original processing: For normalization, 1 million high-quality reads, each with a distinct molecular identifier, were randomly selected from each sample. Instead of being binned into consensus sequences, reads that shared molecular identifiers were thrown out. MiTCR, set to a Q25 quality threshold and the strictest error-elimination algorithm, was used for CDR3 identification, clonotype clustering and error correction. Lower-bound total TCR beta diversity was estimated with a nonparametric unseen species model using Euler transformation. TCRdb passed the public sequencing reads through fastp at Q25 and MiXCR, retaining productive beta sequences. CDR3 protein duplicates are merged, each entry listing the most common genes and DNA. None of the V and J calls come from the authors' own analysis; TCRdb made them. The sample table lists around 990,000 distinct CDR3 sequences, around 27% of them with a count of one. The ten largest account for 0.65% to 0.75% of the sample.

Donors were 39 systemically healthy Caucasian individuals from Russia aged roughly 6 to 95 years. Around 10 milliliters of peripheral blood were collected from each donor into EDTA-treated Vacutainer tubes. PBMCs were isolated by Ficoll-Paque density-gradient centrifugation, with at least 6.5 million obtained per sample. Trizol reagent was used to extract total RNA from PBMCs, with at least 5 micrograms per sample. For every donor, flow cytometry on a PBMC aliquot measured the percentage of naive CD45RAhigh/CD27high T cells. This clonotype was counted a few times. This clone's antigen is unknown. No base quality information exists; no much larger clone differs at one position. A further study also used this sample, focusing on T cells of mothers and their children. Per that second paper: Donors were nine systemically healthy Caucasian individuals: three mothers and their six children. cDNA synthesis used all of the extracted RNA, with roughly 1.6 ug of RNA in each 15 ul reaction. In the second PCR, the M1S primer added sample barcodes and 2-4 random nucleotides. Over 9 million TCR beta CDR3 reads came from each mother, compared with millions of reads from each child. In both related and unrelated pairs, thymic selection shapes the output of TCR recombination in a similar way, with inherited differences having only a minor effect. Normalized repertoire overlap was always slightly but never significantly higher in related than unrelated mother-child pairs. No persistent microchimeric T cell clones were detected, at a sensitivity of approximately 100 clones per million clonotypes. Deep NGS was used in the study to compare the TCR beta repertoires of mothers and children and to look for features that separate related mother-child pairs from unrelated individuals. Mothers averaged about 40 +/- 4 years of age and children averaged around 10 +/- 4 years. After adapters were ligated using NEBNext reagents, the libraries underwent 100+100 nt paired-end sequencing on an Illumina HiSeq 2000. To prevent cross-contamination, the mother and child libraries were prepared one month apart and sequenced in separate runs. For each donor, somewhere between about 450,000 and 2,200,000 distinct TCR beta clonotypes were identified. Naive TCR beta clonotypes were estimated from low-frequency clonotypes matched to each donor's FACS-determined naive share, without sorting.

Sequenced: blood. The sequence was collected from a girl aged 2-10 years in good health. Recombination connected TRBV12-3 or TRBV12-4 to TRBJ1-4, with a tentative D gene TRBD1 over 5 matching bases. The CDR3 protein: CAIKTEGNEKLFF. The nucleotides are TGTGCCATCAAGACAGAGGGTAATGAAAAACTGTTTTTT.